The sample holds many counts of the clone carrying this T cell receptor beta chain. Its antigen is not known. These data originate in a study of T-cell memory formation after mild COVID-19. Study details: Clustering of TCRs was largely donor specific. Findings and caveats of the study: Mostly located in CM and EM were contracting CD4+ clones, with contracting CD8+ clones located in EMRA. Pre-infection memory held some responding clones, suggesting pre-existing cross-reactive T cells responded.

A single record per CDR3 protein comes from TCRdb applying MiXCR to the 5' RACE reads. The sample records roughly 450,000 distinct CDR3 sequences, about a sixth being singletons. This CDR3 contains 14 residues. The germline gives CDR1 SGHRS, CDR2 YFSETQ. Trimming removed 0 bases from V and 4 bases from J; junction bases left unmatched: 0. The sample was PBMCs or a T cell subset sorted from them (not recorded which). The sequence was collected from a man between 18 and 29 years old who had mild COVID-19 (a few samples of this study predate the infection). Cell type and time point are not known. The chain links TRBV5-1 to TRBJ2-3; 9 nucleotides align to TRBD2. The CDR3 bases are TGCGCCAGCAGCTTGGTAGCGGGGGCAGATACGCAGTATTTT. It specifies CASSLVAGADTQYF.